This is a list of T cell receptor beta chains from one sample in a study of identical twins. MiXCR was run by TCRdb on the 5' RACE reads, yielding one entry per CDR3 protein. The table has fewer than 250,000 distinct CDR3 sequences, more than 15% seen once. This sample also appeared in a second study, on T cells expressing NK-cell markers.

Sequenced input: CD8+ T cells sorted from blood. The receptor set was obtained from a woman aged 18-29 years in good health. Each CDR3 is given with its conserved first and last residue. A D gene is named only where the DNA matches it firmly. Clone size, where shown, is once, few, many, or a class for clones that have expanded.

J gene	V gene	D gene	clone size	CDR3 length	CDR3 DNA	CDR3 protein
TRBJ2-7	TRBV12-3/TRBV12-4	NA	NA	13	TGTGCCAGCAGTTTAGTTACAGGGTCCGAGCAGTACTTC	CASSLVTGSEQYF
TRBJ2-1	TRBV7-2	NA	few	12	TGTGCCAGCAGCTCTTTGTCCCATGAGCAGTTCTTC	CASSSLSHEQFF
TRBJ2-1	TRBV11-2	TRBD2	NA	15	TGTGCCAGCAGCTTAAGCGGGAAGTCAAACAATGAGCAGTTCTTC	CASSLSGKSNNEQFF
TRBJ1-2	TRBV7-9	NA	NA	14	TGTGCCAGCTCGCTGGGCGCCGCAACCGCCGGCTACACCTTC	CASSLGAATAGYTF
TRBJ2-7	TRBV12-3/TRBV12-4	NA	NA	12	TGTGCCAGCATGGGGAGCACCTACGAGCAGTACTTC	CASMGSTYEQYF
TRBJ1-2	TRBV6-1	NA	once	14	TGTGCCAGCAGTGAAGAGCCGGGCCCCTATGGCTACACCTTC	CASSEEPGPYGYTF
TRBJ2-1	TRBV6-1	TRBD2	NA	15	TGTGCCACCGGGGGGGCAGGGGAGCGAGGGAATGAGCAGTTCTTC	CATGGAGERGNEQFF
TRBJ2-7	TRBV25-1	NA	NA	10	TGTGCCAGCAGTGAAGCCGAGCAGTACTTC	CASSEAEQYF
TRBJ2-1	TRBV3-1	NA	few	14	TGTGCCAGCAGCCACCACGGACCCCGCGATGAGCAGTTCTTC	CASSHHGPRDEQFF
TRBJ2-3	TRBV7-2	TRBD2	many	14	TGTGCCAGCAGAAGCGGGGGGTCCACAGATACGCAGTATTTT	CASRSGGSTDTQYF
TRBJ2-5	TRBV14	NA	NA	16	TGTGCCAGCAGCCAGGGCGCTTCCCACTTCCAAGAGACCCAGTACTTC	CASSQGASHFQETQYF
TRBJ2-7	TRBV11-2	NA	few	14	TGTGCCAGCAGTCGGACCGTCTTTCCGTACGAGCAGTACTTC	CASSRTVFPYEQYF
TRBJ2-3	TRBV12-3/TRBV12-4	NA	few	15	TGTGCCAGCACCAATCCCCGGTCCCACACAGATACGCAGTATTTT	CASTNPRSHTDTQYF
TRBJ2-1	TRBV7-9	NA	NA	16	TGTGCCAGCAGCTTAACCTCGGGAGCTATCGACAATGAGCAGTTCTTC	CASSLTSGAIDNEQFF
TRBJ2-3	TRBV7-8	TRBD2	many	14	TGTGCCAGCAGCCCTAGCGGTTCCACAGATACGCAGTATTTT	CASSPSGSTDTQYF
TRBJ2-7	TRBV11-2	NA	few	14	TGTGCCAGCATACCGCCGGACGGGACCTACGAGCAGTACTTC	CASIPPDGTYEQYF
TRBJ2-3	TRBV3-1	NA	NA	16	TGTGCCAGCAGCCATCAAGGCTCTTGGACGACAGATACGCAGTATTTT	CASSHQGSWTTDTQYF
TRBJ2-1	TRBV11-1	TRBD2	NA	18	TGTGCCAGCAGCGGGACTAGCGGGAGTCCATTCTTCCACAATGAGCAGTTCTTC	CASSGTSGSPFFHNEQFF
TRBJ2-3	TRBV9	NA	many	15	TGTGCCAGCAGCGTAGCGGGCAGGACCACAGATACGCAGTATTTT	CASSVAGRTTDTQYF
TRBJ2-5	TRBV25-1	NA	NA	14	TGTGCCAGCAGTGGGGGAGATAACCAAGAGACCCAGTACTTC	CASSGGDNQETQYF
TRBJ2-1	TRBV7-9	TRBD2	many	12	TGTGCCAGCTCCCGGGGGGGTAATGAGCAGTTCTTC	CASSRGGNEQFF
TRBJ2-1	TRBV5-1	TRBD2	few	20	TGCGCCAGCAGCTTGGCCTGGGCTAGCGGGGGGAAAAAAGATTACAATGAGCAGTTCTTC	CASSLAWASGGKKDYNEQFF
TRBJ2-1	TRBV12-3/TRBV12-4	NA	many	12	TGTGCCAGCAGACATCAAGACAATGAGCAGTTCTTC	CASRHQDNEQFF
TRBJ2-3	TRBV6-2/TRBV6-3	NA	few	15	TGTGCCAGCAGTTATCTAGGCGGTAGCACAGATACGCAGTATTTT	CASSYLGGSTDTQYF
TRBJ2-7	TRBV29-1	TRBD2	NA	13	TGCAGCGTGGTCGGACTAGCGGATTACGAGCAGTACTTC	CSVVGLADYEQYF
TRBJ2-2	TRBV29-1	NA	few	14	TGCAGCGTTGATAGTCGGGGGAACACCGGGGAGCTGTTTTTT	CSVDSRGNTGELFF
TRBJ1-6	TRBV7-8	NA	NA	16	TGTGCCAGCAGCTTAACATTACCAGGTTATAATTCACCCCTCCACTTT	CASSLTLPGYNSPLHF
TRBJ2-7	TRBV6-2/TRBV6-3	NA	NA	13	TGTGCCAGCAGTTACAGCGTCTACTACGAGCAGTACTTC	CASSYSVYYEQYF
TRBJ2-7	TRBV30	NA	few	13	TGTGCCTGGAGTGCACTTCCGGGCAGGGAGCAGTACTTC	CAWSALPGREQYF
TRBJ2-3	TRBV11-2	TRBD2	few	16	TGTGCCAGCAAACAAACTAGCGGGAGGACGGTAGATACGCAGTATTTT	CASKQTSGRTVDTQYF
TRBJ2-7	TRBV27	TRBD1	NA	14	TGTGCCAGCAGTTCGACCACAGGGGGCTACGAGCAGTACTTC	CASSSTTGGYEQYF
TRBJ2-7	TRBV3-1	TRBD1	NA	15	TGTGCCAGCAGCTTCTCCGGGACAGGGTCCTACGAGCAGTACTTC	CASSFSGTGSYEQYF
TRBJ2-1	TRBV12-3/TRBV12-4	TRBD1	NA	17	TGTGCCAGCAGTTTAGACCACCGGACAGGGGTTAGGAATGAGCAGTTCTTC	CASSLDHRTGVRNEQFF
TRBJ2-1	TRBV7-6	NA	few	20	TGTGCCAGCAGCTTATTGCACAGGGCAGGCCGTTATTCTTCCTACAATGAGCAGTTCTTC	CASSLLHRAGRYSSYNEQFF
TRBJ2-2	TRBV9	NA	NA	15	TGTGCCAGCAGAGGAGCGCCCCCGGCAGACGGGGAGCTGTTTTTT	CASRGAPPADGELFF
TRBJ2-7	TRBV7-2	NA	NA	17	TGTGCCAGCAGCTTTCCAACCTTACGTGGGCAGCCCTACGAGCAGTACTTC	CASSFPTLRGQPYEQYF
TRBJ2-1	TRBV4-1	NA	few	15	TGCGCCAGCAGCCACGTCCAGGGTGACGGAGATGAGCAGTTCTTC	CASSHVQGDGDEQFF
TRBJ1-2	TRBV2	NA	NA	12	TGTGCCAGCAGTATGACAGGATCGTTTATAGCCTTC	CASSMTGSFIAF
TRBJ2-7	TRBV3-1	TRBD2	few	19	TGTGCCAGCAGCCCCCGTCACGGACTAGCGGGAGTAGCTGTCTACGAGCAGTACTTC	CASSPRHGLAGVAVYEQYF
TRBJ2-5	TRBV5-1	NA	few	15	TGCGCCAGCAGCTCAAGAACGGACGGTGGGGAGACCCAGTACTTC	CASSSRTDGGETQYF
TRBJ2-3	TRBV5-1	NA	few	16	TGCGCCAGCAGCCTAACGGTTCCCACTACCACAGATACGCAGTATTTT	CASSLTVPTTTDTQYF
TRBJ2-3	TRBV15	TRBD2	NA	15	TGTGCCACCAGCAGTGGGACTATCGACACAGATACGCAGTATTTT	CATSSGTIDTDTQYF
TRBJ2-3	TRBV11-2	TRBD2	NA	20	TGTGCCAGCAGCTCAATCACCCGAGTAGCGGGAGGACTTAACACAGATACGCAGTATTTT	CASSSITRVAGGLNTDTQYF
TRBJ2-7	TRBV29-1	TRBD1	NA	11	TGCAGCGCCGTGACAGGGAGCGAGCAGTACTTC	CSAVTGSEQYF